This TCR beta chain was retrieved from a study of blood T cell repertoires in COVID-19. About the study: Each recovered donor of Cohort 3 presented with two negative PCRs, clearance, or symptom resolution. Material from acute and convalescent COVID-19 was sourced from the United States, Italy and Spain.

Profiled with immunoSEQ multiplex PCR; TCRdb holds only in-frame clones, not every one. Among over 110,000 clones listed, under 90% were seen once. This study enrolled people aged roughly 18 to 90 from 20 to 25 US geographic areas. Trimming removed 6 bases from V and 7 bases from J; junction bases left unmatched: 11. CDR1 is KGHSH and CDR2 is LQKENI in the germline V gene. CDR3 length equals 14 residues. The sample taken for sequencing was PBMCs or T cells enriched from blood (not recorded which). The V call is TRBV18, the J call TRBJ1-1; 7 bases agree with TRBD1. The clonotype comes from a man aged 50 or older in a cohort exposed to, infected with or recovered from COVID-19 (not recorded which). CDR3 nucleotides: TGTGCCAGCTCTCACCGACAGGGTGACGGTGAAGCTTTCTTT. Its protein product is CASSHRQGDGEAFF.